Each of the 11 T cell receptor beta chains below was sequenced from the same sample in a study of OX40 agonist ivuxolimab in advanced cancers. Clones were read by immunoSEQ multiplex PCR, and TCRdb kept only the in-frame ones, dropping some. The repertoire holds under 75,000 clones, with about nine tenths as singletons. This specimen was CD4+ or CD8+ T cells sorted from blood, taken in a trial of the OX40 agonist ivuxolimab. Receptors were obtained from an adult with an advanced solid tumor such as melanoma, head and neck, liver or kidney cancer.

The rearrangement uses TRBV5-1 and TRBJ2-7; D may be TRBD1 (6 bases). Trimming removed 1 base from V and 5 bases from J, with 13 bases in between. The CDR3 runs to 14 residues. Germline-derived CDR1 and CDR2 are SGHRS and YFSETQ. The CDR3 region has the DNA TGCGCCAGCAGCTTGACAGGGCAAGAAGACGAGCAGTACTTC. The encoded protein is CASSLTGQEDEQYF.

The chain uses TRBV14 and TRBJ2-5; D could derive from TRBD1 or TRBD2 (5 bases each). Trimming pared 4 bases from V and 11 bases from J, leaving 14 bases between. Germline V gene sequence: CDR1 SGHDN, CDR2 FVKESK. This CDR3 has 12 amino acids. CDR3 bases: TGTGCCAGCAGCCCTGGGGGTAGAGTGCAGTACTTC. This encodes CASSPGGRVQYF.

The gene calls are TRBV6-4 and TRBJ2-1; a possible D gene is TRBD2 (7 bases). This CDR3 comprises 14 residues. Per germline, CDR1 MRHNA and CDR2 SNTAGT. The V gene lost 5 bases and the J gene lost 4 bases, with 12 bases spanning the gap. CDR3 region: CASSFGGPYNEQFF. The CDR3 DNA reads TGTGCCAGCAGTTTCGGGGGGCCTTACAATGAGCAGTTCTTC.

The rearrangement joins TRBV4-1 to TRBJ2-7; D gene unclear. V was clipped by 1 base and J by 9 bases, with 19 bases between them. Germline lookup yields CDR1 MGHRA and CDR2 YSYEKL. This CDR3 has 15 amino acids. CDR3 coding DNA: TGCGCCAGCAGCCAAGTATACCCCCCCCCGGGCTGGCAGTACTTC. This translates into CASSQVYPPPGWQYF.

The CDR3 loop is CASSDSANTGELFF. CDR3 DNA: TGTGCCAGCAGTGACTCGGCGAACACCGGGGAGCTGTTTTTT. The chain recombines TRBV2 with TRBJ2-2; no reliable D call. The CDR3 spans 14 residues. Germline V CDR1 and CDR2: SNHLY, FYNNEI. V lost 3 bases to trimming and J lost 0 bases, with 5 bases between them.

The V gene is TRBV29-1, the J gene TRBJ2-4, with D perhaps matching TRBD1 or TRBD2 (7 bases each). Looked up from germline, CDR1 is SQVTM and CDR2 is ANQGSEA. The germline V and J ends were trimmed by 4 bases and 7 bases, with 14 bases remaining between them. This CDR3 is built from 13 residues. CDR3 in amino acids: CSVGEGARNIQYF. Written as DNA, the CDR3 is TGCAGCGTTGGGGAGGGGGCGCGGAACATTCAGTACTTC.

This chain joins TRBV27 and TRBJ1-1, with D possibly being TRBD1 (6 bases). Germline V lookup: CDR1 MNHEY, CDR2 SMNVEV (reference sequence). The CDR3 is made up of 15 amino acids. The ends were cut back, 3 bases at V and 4 bases at J, with 15 bases in the middle. The CDR3 DNA reads as TGTGCCAGCAGTTTCAATGACAGGTCGGGCACTGAAGCTTTCTTT. This sequence encodes CASSFNDRSGTEAFF.

The chain combines TRBV7-7 with TRBJ2-2; 7 nucleotides match TRBD1. Germline loops: CDR1 SSHAT, CDR2 FNYEAQ (reference sequence). The CDR3 sequence is 14 residues long. V gave up 5 bases and J gave up 6 bases; unmatched junction bases: 6. The CDR3 coding sequence is TGTGCCAGCAGCACCAATACAGGGGCCGGGGAGCTGTTTTTT. Translated, it gives CASSTNTGAGELFF.

The chain carries TRBV5-1 and TRBJ1-2; tentatively, D is TRBD1 (6 bases). Germline V gives CDR1 SGHRS, CDR2 YFSETQ. V was pared by 4 bases and J by 4 bases, with 23 bases between. The CDR3 has 17 amino acids. The CDR3 reads CASSPFGGTILPYGYTF. The CDR3 nucleotides are TGCGCCAGCAGCCCCTTCGGCGGGACAATCCTACCCTATGGCTACACCTTC.

The chain employs TRBV2 and TRBJ2-2, with 10 positions matching TRBD1. Germline CDR1 reads SNHLY; CDR2 reads FYNNEI. This CDR3 spans 14 amino acids. J gave up 6 bases and V 7 bases, and 5 bases lay outside the gene matches. The CDR3 reads CASKGQGLSGELFF. CDR3 coding DNA: TGTGCCAGCAAGGGACAGGGGTTGTCCGGGGAGCTGTTTTTT.

The count of this clone is one. V is TRBV27 and J is TRBJ2-3; D gene unclear. Trimming took 6 bases from V and 1 from J, leaving 11 bases between them. CDR3 size: 14 residues. Germline V gene sequence: CDR1 MNHEY, CDR2 SMNVEV (reference sequence). CDR3 sequence (DNA): TGTGCCAGCAGGCAGGACGGACGCACAGATACGCAGTATTTT. Translated: CASRQDGRTDTQYF.